These 6 T cell receptor beta chains were all obtained from the same sample, sequenced in a study of T cell repertoires in cytomegalovirus infection. TCRdb ran MiXCR on the reads and lists one entry per CDR3 protein. The sample yields about 680,000 distinct CDR3 sequences, roughly a quarter seen once. Sequencing was carried out using CD8+ T cells from PBMCs. These receptors all come from a human donor in good health (CMV status not recorded). Some clones in this sample may be carry-over from other donors' samples.

This clonotype was found many times. The chain is built from TRBV7-2 and TRBJ1-4; 7 bases are shared with TRBD1. CDR3 size: 15 residues. Per the germline V gene, CDR1 is SGHTA and CDR2 is FQGNSA. Trimming removed 1 base from V and 8 bases from J; junction bases left unmatched: 7. The CDR3 spells CASSLVGTEGEKLFF. CDR3 nucleotide sequence: TGTGCCAGCAGCTTAGTGGGGACAGAGGGCGAAAAACTGTTTTTT.

This clonotype was counted between two and nine times. The chain uses TRBV6-4 and TRBJ1-1; maybe TRBD1 (5 bases). This CDR3 is built from 14 residues. Germline V gene sequence: CDR1 MRHNA, CDR2 SNTAGT. Trimming took 6 bases from V and 4 from J, leaving 15 bases between them. CDR3 residues: CASSLSATVTEAFF. The CDR3, as DNA: TGTGCCAGCAGCCTAAGCGCGACAGTCACTGAAGCTTTCTTT.

This chain connects TRBV29-1 to TRBJ2-1; possibly TRBD1 for D (5 bases). Trimming removed 3 bases from V and 7 bases from J, with 10 bases in between. Looked up from germline, CDR1 is SQVTM and CDR2 is ANQGSEA. The CDR3 has 12 residues. The CDR3 region has the DNA TGCAGCGTTGACCGTAGGGGAAATGAGCAGTTCTTC. Its protein product is CSVDRRGNEQFF.

This clonotype was seen only a few times. V is TRBV20-1 and J is TRBJ2-1; D could derive from TRBD1 or TRBD2 (5 bases each). Germline assignment: CDR1 DFQATT and CDR2 SNEGSKA (reference sequence). The CDR3 length is 12 residues. V shed 0 bases and J shed 15 bases, with 15 bases lying between them. CDR3 bases: TGCAGTGCTAGAGATAGATCAGGGAGTTGGTTCTTC. This codes for CSARDRSGSWFF.

This clonotype has ten or more counts. V gene TRBV7-8 combines with J gene TRBJ1-1; TRBD1 is a possible D gene (6 bases). Trimming stripped 4 bases from V and 5 bases from J, with 11 bases between. The CDR3 sequence is 13 residues long. The germline V gene has CDR1 SGHVS and CDR2 FQNEAQ. For the CDR3, the DNA is TGTGCCAGCAGCTCAACAGGGTTGACTGAAGCTTTCTTT. This translates into CASSSTGLTEAFF.

Ten or more counts support this clonotype. The J gene is TRBJ2-7, the V gene TRBV7-6, with 10 nucleotides matching TRBD1. The V segment lost 5 bases and the J segment 3 bases; nucleotides outside the gene matches: 7. Germline values: CDR1 SGHVS, CDR2 FNYEAQ. CDR3 length equals 15 residues. The CDR3 is CASSPGTGAGYEQYF. CDR3 in DNA: TGTGCCAGCAGCCCCGGGACAGGGGCCGGCTACGAGCAGTACTTC.